The 18 T cell receptor beta chains presented below share a single source sample, sequenced in a study of beta chain features in type 1 diabetes. The study reverse transcribed the entire isolated RNA, so it sequenced expressed TCRB transcripts. Sequenced by immunoSEQ multiplex PCR; TCRdb stores in-frame clones only, minus some. Among about 230,000 clones listed, over 8.5% were seen once. Sequenced input: naive CD4+ T cells from blood. These receptors all stem from a woman younger than 35 in good health.

This clone was seen only a few times. The chain joins TRBV6-6 to TRBJ2-7; TRBD2 agrees at 9 bases. The CDR3 has 15 residues. Germline values: CDR1 MNHNY, CDR2 SVGAGI (reference sequence). V was clipped by 8 bases and J by 4 bases; unmatched bases: 12. CDR3 coding DNA: TGTGCCAGCCACTCCCTCAGCGGGGGGAGGTACGAGCAGTACTTC. This sequence encodes CASHSLSGGRYEQYF.

The chain has TRBV2 and TRBJ2-3; the D gene is possibly TRBD1 (6 bases). The CDR3 has 13 residues. In germline, CDR1 is SNHLY, CDR2 FYNNEI. Deletions cut 6 bases from V and 4 bases from J, with 11 bases between. This chain's CDR3 is CASSRTVADTQYF. The CDR3 DNA follows: TGTGCCAGCAGCAGGACAGTTGCAGATACGCAGTATTTT. The whole variable domain, remainder taken from reference TRBV2 and TRBJ2-3, is EPEVTQTPSHQVTQMGQEVILRCVPISNHLYFYWYRQILGQKVEFLVSFYNNEISEKSEIFDDQFSVERPDGSNFTLKIRSTKLEDSAMYFCASSRTVADTQYFGPGTRLTVL.

This clone appeared a few times. The chain couples TRBV18 to TRBJ2-3, with D perhaps TRBD1 (5 bases). Looked up from germline, CDR1 is KGHSH and CDR2 is LQKENI. This CDR3 comprises 15 residues. V lost 1 base and J lost 0, with 8 bases in between. CDR3 region: CASSPLGQSTDTQYF. CDR3 DNA sequence: TGTGCCAGCTCACCACTGGGGCAGAGCACAGATACGCAGTATTTT.

This clone was counted a few times. This sequence joins TRBV6-6 and TRBJ1-5; 8 bases are shared with TRBD1. The CDR3 totals 14 residues. The germline V gene encodes CDR1 MNHNY and CDR2 SVGAGI (reference sequence). Trimming cost V 4 bases and J 5 bases; bases outside gene matches: 4. This CDR3 is CASSFGQGYQPQHF. In DNA form, the CDR3 reads TGTGCCAGCAGTTTTGGACAGGGCTATCAGCCCCAGCATTTT.

The sample holds a few counts of this clone. As DNA, the CDR3 is TGCGCCAGCAGCCAAGAGTGGGCACTCGCCATATATTTT. Residues: CASSQEWALAIYF. The gene calls are TRBV4-1 and TRBJ1-3; D is undetermined. CDR3 length equals 13 residues. V was cut by 0 bases and J by 11 bases, with 11 bases left in between. Germline V lookup: CDR1 MGHRA, CDR2 YSYEKL.

This clone has just a few counts. V and J are TRBV6-1 and TRBJ1-5; 7 nucleotides line up with TRBD1. J was trimmed by 2 bases and V by 4 bases; bases with no gene match: 5. Germline values: CDR1 MNHNS, CDR2 SASEGT. CDR3 size: 15 residues. CDR3: CASSAPGGGNQPQHF. CDR3 in DNA: TGTGCCAGCAGTGCACCAGGGGGAGGCAATCAGCCCCAGCATTTT.

This clone was detected ten times or more. J is TRBJ2-3 and V is TRBV29-1, with D unclear. CDR1 is SQVTM, CDR2 ANQGSEA, per germline. This CDR3 spans 13 amino acids. Trimming took off 3 bases at V and 6 bases at J, with 13 bases between the two ends. As DNA, the CDR3 is TGCAGCGTTGAGTTCCGTGTCGGGGATACGCAGTATTTT. Translated, it gives CSVEFRVGDTQYF.

This clone has a handful of counts. The J gene is TRBJ1-1, the V gene TRBV4-1; no clear D gene. Per germline, CDR1 MGHRA and CDR2 YSYEKL. Deletions cut 1 base from V and 1 base from J, with 10 bases between. This CDR3 has 15 residues. This CDR3 is CASSQVGGQNTEAFF. Written as DNA, the CDR3 is TGCGCCAGCAGCCAAGTCGGAGGGCAGAACACTGAAGCTTTCTTT.

This clone was counted only a few times. V and J are TRBV6-5 and TRBJ2-2; D perhaps matches TRBD1 (6 bases). Trimming stripped 6 bases from V and 5 bases from J, with 7 bases between. Germline V lookup: CDR1 MNHEY, CDR2 SVGAGI. This CDR3 region has 12 residues. The CDR3 DNA reads as TGTGCCAGCAGAGGACAGACCGGGGAGCTGTTTTTT. It codes for CASRGQTGELFF.

The chain employs TRBV9 and TRBJ2-2; D possibly corresponds to TRBD2 (7 bases). V gave up 0 bases and J gave up 7 bases, with 13 bases separating them. The CDR3 has 15 amino acids. From germline, CDR1 is SGDLS and CDR2 YYNGEE. The CDR3 coding sequence is TGTGCCAGCAGCGTAGTCGGAAGGGGGGGCGGGGAGCTGTTTTTT. This translates into CASSVVGRGGGELFF.

The chain couples TRBV19 to TRBJ2-2, with no clear D. This CDR3 region has 15 residues. V lost 3 bases and J 4 bases, leaving 12 bases between the germline ends. Germline values: CDR1 LNHDA, CDR2 SQIVND (reference sequence). The CDR3 nucleotides read TGTGCCAGTAGTATTACGAACACCATCACCGGGGAGCTGTTTTTT. Translating it yields CASSITNTITGELFF.

V is TRBV30 and J is TRBJ1-1; no firm D call. V gave up 2 bases and J gave up 1 base, with 14 bases separating them. Germline-derived CDR1 and CDR2 are GTSNPN and SVGIG (reference sequence). The length of the CDR3 is 15 residues. For the CDR3, the DNA is TGTGCCTGGAGTCCCGTCGGGTCGAGGAACACTGAAGCTTTCTTT. It codes for CAWSPVGSRNTEAFF.

The V call is TRBV30, the J call TRBJ1-2; D is perhaps TRBD1 (6 bases). Looked up from germline, CDR1 is GTSNPN and CDR2 is SVGIG (reference sequence). With 1 base removed from V and 5 bases from J, the gap between germline ends came to 11 bases. This CDR3 region has 13 residues. CDR3 residues: CAWSGSQGYGYTF. DNA for the CDR3: TGTGCCTGGAGTGGTTCACAGGGATATGGCTACACCTTC.

The J gene is TRBJ2-1, the V gene TRBV5-1; 13 nucleotides line up with TRBD2. The germline V gene has CDR1 SGHRS and CDR2 YFSETQ. The CDR3 sequence is 16 residues long. Unmatched junction bases numbered 3, after V lost 1 base and J lost 5 bases. The CDR3 sequence is CASSLRLAGGHNEQFF. CDR3 in DNA: TGCGCCAGCAGCTTGAGACTAGCGGGGGGTCACAATGAGCAGTTCTTC.

A few counts support this clone. The CDR3 is CASSLVEGNDYGYTF. CDR3 sequence (DNA): TGCGCCAGCAGCTTGGTGGAGGGAAATGACTATGGCTACACCTTC. The chain links TRBV5-1 to TRBJ1-2; D ambiguous. The germline V gene has CDR1 SGHRS and CDR2 YFSETQ. Trimming removed 0 bases at V and 3 bases at J, with 12 bases between. This CDR3 contains 15 residues.

The chain uses TRBV7-9 and TRBJ1-1, with 12 bases identical to TRBD1. The CDR3 contains 14 residues. The V gene's germline CDR1 is SEHNR and CDR2 FQNEAQ (reference sequence). V dropped 6 bases and J dropped 4; count of bases not matched to a gene: 3. The CDR3 bases are TGTGCCAGCAGGGGGACAGGGGGCATCACTGAAGCTTTCTTT. Its protein is CASRGTGGITEAFF.

The rearrangement joins TRBV2 to TRBJ1-5; D unresolved. The CDR3 consists of 13 residues. Germline lookup yields CDR1 SNHLY and CDR2 FYNNEI. Trimming took off 6 bases at V and 4 bases at J, with 10 bases between the two ends. CDR3 sequence reads: CASSGEENQPQHF. Here the CDR3 DNA reads TGTGCCAGCAGCGGCGAGGAGAATCAGCCCCAGCATTTT.

The V and J genes are TRBV6-6 and TRBJ1-3; no firm D call. The CDR3 runs 15 residues. The V and J ends lost 6 bases and 3 bases respectively, with 15 bases between them. From germline, CDR1 is MNHNY and CDR2 SVGAGI (reference sequence). CDR3 region: CASSPMGRNGNTIYF. DNA for the CDR3: TGTGCCAGCAGCCCTATGGGCCGTAATGGAAACACCATATATTTT.